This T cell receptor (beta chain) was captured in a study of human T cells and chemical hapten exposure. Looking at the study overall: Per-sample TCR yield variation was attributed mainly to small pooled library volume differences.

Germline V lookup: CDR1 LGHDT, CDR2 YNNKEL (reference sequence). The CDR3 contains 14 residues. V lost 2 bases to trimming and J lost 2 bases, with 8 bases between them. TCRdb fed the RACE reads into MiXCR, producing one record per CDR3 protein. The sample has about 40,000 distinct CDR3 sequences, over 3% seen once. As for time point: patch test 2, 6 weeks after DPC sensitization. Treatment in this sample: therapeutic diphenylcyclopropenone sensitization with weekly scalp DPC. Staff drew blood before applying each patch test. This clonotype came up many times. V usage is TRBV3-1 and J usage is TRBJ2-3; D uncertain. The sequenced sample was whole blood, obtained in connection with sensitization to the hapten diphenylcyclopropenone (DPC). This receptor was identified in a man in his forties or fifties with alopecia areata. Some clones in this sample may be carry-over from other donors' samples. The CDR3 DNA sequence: TGTGCCAGCAGCCAACAGTTAATCACAGATACGCAGTATTTT. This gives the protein CASSQQLITDTQYF.